This T cell receptor (beta chain) was sequenced in a study of cytomegalovirus exposure and HLA in healthy donors. From germline, CDR1 is SGHNT and CDR2 YYREEE (reference sequence). V gave up 1 base and J gave up 8 bases; unmatched junction bases: 8. The CDR3 consists of 15 residues. The study ran its PCR with 60 Vbeta and 13 Jbeta primers. Here immunoSEQ multiplex PCR was the method, and the copy in TCRdb shows in-frame clones only, minus some. Of approximately 150,000 clones listed, about four fifths are singletons. The V gene is TRBV5-4, the J gene TRBJ1-4; the match to TRBD1 covers 7 bases. Input material: PBMCs. This clonotype was obtained from a man aged 35 to 55 in good health and CMV-seronegative. The CDR3 sequence is CASSLSTGRQEKLFF. The CDR3 DNA reads as TGTGCCAGCAGCTTGTCGACAGGGAGGCAGGAAAAACTGTTTTTT.